This passage covers 15 T cell receptor beta chains from one sample sequenced in a study of PD-1 blockade in classical Hodgkin lymphoma (dated by TCRdb to the early 2020s). This specimen's time point label, interpreted: cycle 1 day 1 (C1D1), immediately before nivolumab initiation. Every trial patient had relapsed following autologous stem cell transplantation, and prior brentuximab vedotin exposure was what differed among cohorts A, B and C. The library was obtained by the immunoSEQ multiplex PCR assay. As stored in TCRdb, this immuneACCESS dataset retains in-frame rearrangements with V and J assigned. A fraction of the clones does not appear; measured against another copy, unresolved V genes explain less than half of the discrepancy, and the remainder lacks a known reason. Present in this sample are some 40,000 clones, 76% of which were seen just once. Roughly 9.7% of the sample is in the top ten clones.

The sample here was peripheral blood mononuclear cells (PBMCs), taken at baseline. The source of these receptors is a human donor with classical Hodgkin lymphoma.

The V and J genes are TRBV11-2 and TRBJ2-3, with 7 bases lining up with TRBD1. CDR1 SGHAT and CDR2 FQNNGV come from the germline V gene. After removal of 10 bases from V and 7 bases from J, the junction contained 17 bases not matched to a gene. The CDR3 consists of 15 residues. The chain's CDR3 is CAIRGGQSSSYTQYF. DNA of the CDR3: TGTGCCATCCGAGGGGGACAGAGTAGTTCGTATACGCAGTATTTT.

The rearrangement links TRBV30 to TRBJ1-2, with a weak D call TRBD1 (6 bases). Trimming took off 5 bases at V and 7 bases at J, with 14 bases between the two ends. Germline CDR1 and CDR2: GTSNPN and SVGIG (reference sequence). This CDR3 has 12 amino acids. In DNA form, the CDR3 reads TGTGCCTGGGGCAGGGGCTTGGGTGGCTACACCTTC. Protein sequence: CAWGRGLGGYTF. Complete variable domain (other parts from reference TRBV30 and TRBJ1-2): SQTIHQWPATLVQPVGSPLSLECTVEGTSNPNLYWYRQAAGRGLQLLFYSVGIGQISSEVPQNLSASRPQDRQFILSSKKLLLSDSGFYLCAWGRGLGGYTFGSGTRLTVV.

In this sample, this clone turned up many times. This rearrangement joins TRBV2 to TRBJ1-2; no reliable D call. CDR1 and CDR2 (germline): SNHLY, FYNNEI. CDR3 length: 13 amino acids. The V gene lost 7 bases and the J gene lost 5 bases, with 14 bases spanning the gap. CDR3 sequence: CASIQGSLYGYTF. In DNA form, the CDR3 reads TGTGCCAGCATTCAAGGCAGTCTTTATGGCTACACCTTC.

CDR3 DNA sequence: TGTGCCAGCAGTTACTCGGGTTCACCCCTCCACTTT. Amino acids: CASSYSGSPLHF. The V and J genes are TRBV6-5 and TRBJ1-6; D uncertain. Trimming stripped 0 bases from V and 9 bases from J, with 3 bases between. The germline gives CDR1 MNHEY, CDR2 SVGAGI. The CDR3 loop spans 12 amino acids.

By sample share, this clone is medium-sized. The chain's CDR3 is CASSLMATSYGYTF. The CDR3 region has the DNA TGTGCCAGCAGCTTAATGGCCACGAGTTATGGCTACACCTTC. The chain carries TRBV7-2 and TRBJ1-2; D is ambiguous. Germline values: CDR1 SGHTA, CDR2 FQGNSA. The CDR3 totals 14 residues. Trimming stripped 2 bases from V and 5 bases from J, with 12 bases between.

This rearrangement joins TRBV28 to TRBJ1-5; D is ambiguous. With 2 bases removed from V and 7 bases from J, the gap between germline ends came to 9 bases. Per the germline V gene, CDR1 is MDHEN and CDR2 is SYDVKM. The CDR3 covers 13 residues. The DNA for the CDR3 is TGTGCCAGCAGTTTAACTCTTCGGCAGCCCCAGCATTTT. Translated, it gives CASSLTLRQPQHF.

This clone was seen once. The rearrangement links TRBV7-2 to TRBJ2-5, with 12 bases matching TRBD2. CDR1 and CDR2 from the germline V gene are SGHTA and FQGNSA. Germline trimming cut 4 bases from V and 4 bases from J; bases unmatched to any gene: 1. This CDR3 region has 14 residues. CDR3 sequence (DNA): TGTGCCAGCAGCTGGGGACTAGCGGGAGAGACCCAGTACTTC. Translated: CASSWGLAGETQYF. Together with reference TRBV7-2 and TRBJ2-5, the CDR3 gives the full variable domain: GAGVSQSPSNKVTEKGKDVELRCDPISGHTALYWYRQSLGQGLEFLIYFQGNSAPDKSGLPSDRFSAERTGGSVSTLTIQRTQQEDSAVYLCASSWGLAGETQYFGPGTRLLVL.

The V call is TRBV7-8, the J call TRBJ1-1, with 11 bases that match TRBD1. The germline V gene encodes CDR1 SGHVS and CDR2 FQNEAQ. This CDR3 region has 14 residues. V lost 5 bases, J lost 3 bases, and 2 bases stayed unmatched. The CDR3 DNA reads TGTGCCAGCAGCGAGGACAGGGGGCACACTGAAGCTTTCTTT. This codes for CASSEDRGHTEAFF.

This chain links TRBV28 with TRBJ1-5; tentatively, D is TRBD1 (5 bases). The CDR3 sequence is 13 residues long. Trimming pared 6 bases from V and 0 bases from J, leaving 6 bases between. The V gene's germline CDR1 is MDHEN and CDR2 SYDVKM. CDR3 loop: CASRGGSNQPQHF. The CDR3, as DNA: TGTGCCAGCAGGGGGGGTAGCAATCAGCCCCAGCATTTT.

The J gene is TRBJ2-7, the V gene TRBV4-1, with D perhaps matching TRBD1 (6 bases). V was pared by 1 base and J by 2 bases, with 15 bases between. CDR3 length: 16 amino acids. The germline V gene encodes CDR1 MGHRA and CDR2 YSYEKL. DNA of the CDR3: TGCGCCAGCAGCCAAGGGTCCGGTCCAGGGGCCTACGAGCAGTACTTC. Translation gives CASSQGSGPGAYEQYF.

This clone was recorded a few times. The chain employs TRBV7-2 and TRBJ2-7, with D unresolved. The CDR3 loop spans 11 amino acids. Germline V lookup: CDR1 SGHTA, CDR2 FQGNSA. V lost 5 bases and J lost 4, with 6 bases in between. CDR3 in amino acids: CASSERYEQYF. In DNA, the CDR3 is TGTGCCAGCAGCGAGAGGTACGAGCAGTACTTC.

This chain links TRBV19 with TRBJ1-2; 9 nucleotides align to TRBD1. Germline values: CDR1 LNHDA, CDR2 SQIVND (reference sequence). The V segment lost 2 bases and the J segment 8 bases; nucleotides outside the gene matches: 18. CDR3 length: 18 residues. CDR3 in DNA: TGTGCCAGTAGTATATTCCTCCCCGGGACAGGGCCTGTGGAGGGCTACACCTTC. Protein sequence: CASSIFLPGTGPVEGYTF.

This clone was observed a single time. J is TRBJ2-7 and V is TRBV2; D is undetermined. The CDR3 is 12 amino acids. Germline V gene lookup returns CDR1 SNHLY and CDR2 FYNNEI. Trimming shortened V by 0 bases and J by 4 bases, and 4 bases separated the two germline ends. The CDR3 DNA reads TGTGCCAGCAGTGAAGCGGTTTACGAGCAGTACTTC. Translating gives CASSEAVYEQYF.

The chain combines TRBV5-4 with TRBJ2-7; possible D gene TRBD1, 5 bases. V lost 4 bases and J 2 bases, leaving 13 bases between the germline ends. This CDR3 contains 14 residues. Germline V lookup: CDR1 SGHNT, CDR2 YYREEE (reference sequence). The CDR3 nucleotides are TGTGCCAGCAGCAAAGGGGCAGTTGCCTACGAGCAGTACTTC. Its translation: CASSKGAVAYEQYF.

The chain couples TRBV7-9 to TRBJ2-5; 12 bases match TRBD1. The CDR3 extends over 16 amino acids. Germline V lookup: CDR1 SEHNR, CDR2 FQNEAQ (reference sequence). V was pared by 5 bases and J by 2 bases, with 6 bases of the junction left unmatched. The CDR3: CASSRGQGALQETQYF. The DNA of the CDR3 is TGTGCCAGCAGCCGGGGACAGGGGGCCCTACAAGAGACCCAGTACTTC.